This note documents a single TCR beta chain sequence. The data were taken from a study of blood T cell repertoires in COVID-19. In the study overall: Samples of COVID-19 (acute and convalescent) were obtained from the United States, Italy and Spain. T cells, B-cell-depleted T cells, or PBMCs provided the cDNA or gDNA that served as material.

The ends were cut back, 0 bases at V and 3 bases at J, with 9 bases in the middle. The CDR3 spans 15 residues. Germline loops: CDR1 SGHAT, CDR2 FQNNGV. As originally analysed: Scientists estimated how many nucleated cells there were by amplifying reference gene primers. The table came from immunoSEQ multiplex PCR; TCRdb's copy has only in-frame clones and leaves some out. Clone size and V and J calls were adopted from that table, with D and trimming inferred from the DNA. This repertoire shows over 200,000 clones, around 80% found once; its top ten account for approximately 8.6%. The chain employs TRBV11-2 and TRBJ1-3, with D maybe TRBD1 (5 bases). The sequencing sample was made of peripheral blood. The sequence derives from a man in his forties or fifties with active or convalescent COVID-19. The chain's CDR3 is CASSLDLGGGNTIYF. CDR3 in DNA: TGTGCCAGCAGCTTAGATCTGGGGGGTGGAAACACCATATATTTT.